The 30 T cell receptor beta chains below were found in one sample sequenced in a study of cytomegalovirus exposure and HLA in healthy donors. PCR employed 60 Vbeta and 13 Jbeta primers. The method was immunoSEQ multiplex PCR; TCRdb's version includes in-frame clones alone and lacks a portion of them. The data show under 150,000 clones, approximately 81% seen once. Sequenced material: PBMCs. The receptor source for this set is a man between 18 and 29 years old in good health and CMV-seronegative.

In DNA form, the CDR3 reads TGTGCCAGCAGTTATTTTGGGGAGGACACTGAAGCTTTCTTT. This sequence encodes CASSYFGEDTEAFF. This chain connects TRBV6-5 to TRBJ1-1; D is unresolved. Trimming removed 3 bases at V and 3 bases at J, with 11 bases between. CDR3 length equals 14 residues. Germline V gives CDR1 MNHEY, CDR2 SVGAGI.

The chain carries TRBV19 and TRBJ2-1; 7 positions match TRBD2. The ends lost 11 bases at V and 8 bases at J; junction bases unmatched: 15. Germline CDR1 is LNHDA and CDR2 is SQIVND (reference sequence). The CDR3 is 14 amino acids. The chain's CDR3 is CAASVAGVTYEQFF. For the CDR3, the DNA is TGTGCCGCCAGTGTCGCGGGAGTAACGTATGAGCAGTTCTTC.

This clone was seen only a few times. The V and J genes are TRBV5-6 and TRBJ1-3, with 10 bases matching TRBD1. The CDR3 spans 16 residues. Germline V gene sequence: CDR1 SGHDT, CDR2 YYEEEE. V gave up 3 bases and J gave up 5 bases; unmatched junction bases: 8. This CDR3 reads CASSSRTGGSRNTIYF. DNA of the CDR3: TGTGCCAGCAGCTCACGGACAGGGGGTAGTAGAAACACCATATATTTT.

The genes are TRBV27 and TRBJ1-2; D gene ambiguous. The V gene lost 6 bases and the J gene lost 5 bases, with 13 bases spanning the gap. The germline V gene encodes CDR1 MNHEY and CDR2 SMNVEV (reference sequence). The CDR3 is 13 residues long. CDR3 sequence (DNA): TGTGCCAGCAGCCCTCTGGCGGGGTATGGCTACACCTTC. This translates into CASSPLAGYGYTF.

This clone was counted a single time. The chain uses TRBV27 and TRBJ2-5; 10 bases align to TRBD1. CDR3 length: 15 residues. Per germline, CDR1 MNHEY and CDR2 SMNVEV (reference sequence). After removal of 4 bases from V and 2 bases from J, the junction contained 4 bases not matched to a gene. CDR3 region: CASSSDRGLQETQYF. In nucleotides, the CDR3 is TGTGCCAGCAGTTCCGACAGGGGGCTTCAAGAGACCCAGTACTTC.

The chain has TRBV2 and TRBJ2-7; TRBD2 is a possible D gene (6 bases). The CDR3 length is 16 residues. The V gene's germline CDR1 is SNHLY and CDR2 FYNNEI. V shed 1 base and J shed 0 bases, with 13 bases lying between them. CDR3 sequence reads: CASSEVRRDFSYEQYF. The CDR3 coding sequence is TGTGCCAGCAGTGAAGTAAGGCGGGATTTCTCCTACGAGCAGTACTTC.

This chain uses TRBV6-5 with TRBJ2-5; 8 bases match TRBD1. This CDR3 has 15 residues. Per germline, CDR1 MNHEY and CDR2 SVGAGI. The V gene end was trimmed by 2 bases and the J gene end by 2 bases; junction bases not matched to a gene: 4. Here the CDR3 DNA reads TGTGCCAGCAGTTACGCCGGACAGGGACAAGAGACCCAGTACTTC. Its protein is CASSYAGQGQETQYF.

This rearrangement joins TRBV28 to TRBJ2-1, with D perhaps TRBD1 (6 bases). V dropped 2 bases and J dropped 5 bases, with 10 bases sitting between them. Germline CDR1 and CDR2: MDHEN and SYDVKM. The CDR3 totals 14 residues. CDR3 residues: CASSLGTPNNEQFF. In DNA form, the CDR3 reads TGTGCCAGCAGTTTAGGGACACCTAACAATGAGCAGTTCTTC.

The chain joins TRBV2 to TRBJ2-7; TRBD1 matches at 9 bases. The CDR3 is made up of 15 amino acids. Trimming took 0 bases from V and 3 from J; bases not matched to a gene: 3. Germline V gives CDR1 SNHLY, CDR2 FYNNEI. CDR3 protein: CASSEAWDRDYEQYF. DNA of the CDR3: TGTGCCAGCAGTGAAGCTTGGGACAGGGACTACGAGCAGTACTTC.

This clone was seen a handful of times. CDR3 in DNA: TGTGCCAGCAGTTACCAACTGACAGCCTCTGGAAACACCATATATTTT. It encodes CASSYQLTASGNTIYF. The V call is TRBV6-6, the J call TRBJ1-3; possibly TRBD1 for D (5 bases). The germline V and J ends were trimmed by 2 bases and 0 bases, with 11 bases remaining between them. This CDR3 contains 16 residues. Germline lookup yields CDR1 MNHNY and CDR2 SVGAGI (reference sequence).

The rearrangement uses TRBV28 and TRBJ2-7; weak D call: TRBD2 (5 bases). The CDR3 covers 15 residues. Germline CDR1 and CDR2: MDHEN and SYDVKM. Trimming removed 7 bases from V and 0 bases from J, with 16 bases in between. In nucleotides, the CDR3 is TGTGCCAGCACCCCCCCGACGGGAATCTCCTACGAGCAGTACTTC. This gives the protein CASTPPTGISYEQYF.

The CDR3 region has the DNA TGTGCCAGCAGCTTAGACAGAGCGAACACCGGGGAGCTGTTTTTT. This sequence encodes CASSLDRANTGELFF. The chain combines TRBV7-6 with TRBJ2-2; D is ambiguous. The CDR3 sequence is 15 residues long. V was shortened by 1 base and J by 0 bases, with 6 bases between the two germline ends. CDR1 is SGHVS, CDR2 FNYEAQ, per germline.

This clone has more than one count but fewer than ten. A read error may account for a junction end that differs from germline. This chain links TRBV7-9 with TRBJ1-2; the match to TRBD1 covers 11 bases. The CDR3 totals 15 residues. CDR1 and CDR2 from the germline V gene are SEHNR and FQNEAQ (reference sequence). The CDR3 DNA is TGTTCCAGCAGCCCTAGGACAGGGGGCTACTATGGCTACACCTTC. Its protein product is CSSSPRTGGYYGYTF.

This clone was found a few times. J is TRBJ1-4 and V is TRBV2; tentative D call: TRBD1 (5 bases). This CDR3 has 14 amino acids. Germline CDR1 is SNHLY and CDR2 is FYNNEI. Trimming stripped 3 bases from V and 6 bases from J, with 11 bases between. The CDR3 sequence is CASSDLGGYEKLFF. CDR3 nucleotides: TGTGCCAGCAGTGACCTTGGGGGGTATGAAAAACTGTTTTTT.

The chain employs TRBV6-5 and TRBJ1-6; D possibly corresponds to TRBD1 (6 bases). Trimming left V 2 bases short and J 8 bases short, with 10 bases between. Germline CDR1 is MNHEY and CDR2 is SVGAGI. The CDR3 is 14 residues long. DNA for the CDR3: TGTGCCAGCAGTTACCAGGGGACGGATTCACCCCTCCACTTT. Translated, it gives CASSYQGTDSPLHF.

The chain joins TRBV5-6 to TRBJ2-5; D possibly corresponds to TRBD2 (5 bases). The V gene lost 1 base and the J gene lost 0 bases, with 10 bases spanning the gap. Germline V lookup: CDR1 SGHDT, CDR2 YYEEEE. The CDR3 is 15 residues long. This CDR3 is CASSLLPGYQETQYF. The CDR3 bases are TGTGCCAGCAGCTTGCTGCCGGGGTACCAAGAGACCCAGTACTTC.

The chain carries TRBV19 and TRBJ1-1; D gene ambiguous. This CDR3 contains 15 residues. Germline values: CDR1 LNHDA, CDR2 SQIVND (reference sequence). The V end lost 5 bases, the J end lost 2 bases, and 15 bases lay between the germline ends. CDR3 sequence (DNA): TGTGCCAGTAGTTTCGGACCCACGGGAAACACTGAAGCTTTCTTT. This translates into CASSFGPTGNTEAFF. Based on the CDR3 plus reference TRBV19 and TRBJ1-1, the full variable domain is DGGITQSPKYLFRKEGQNVTLSCEQNLNHDAMYWYRQDPGQGLRLIYYSQIVNDFQKGDIAEGYSVSREKKESFPLTVTSAQKNPTAFYLCASSFGPTGNTEAFFGQGTRLTVV.

This clone was observed a few times. This CDR3 is CASSQDRLPGSGYTF. CDR3 coding DNA: TGCGCCAGCAGCCAAGACAGGTTACCTGGTTCTGGCTACACCTTC. This sequence joins TRBV4-3 and TRBJ1-2; D is uncertain. Per germline, CDR1 LGHNA and CDR2 YSLEER. V dropped 0 bases and J dropped 7 bases, with 15 bases sitting between them. This CDR3 is 15 amino acids long.

This clone was recorded a few times. This chain connects TRBV5-4 to TRBJ1-1, with TRBD1 matching over 9 bases. This CDR3 spans 15 amino acids. After removal of 0 bases from V and 1 base from J, the junction contained 1 base not matched to a gene. Germline V CDR1 and CDR2: SGHNT, YYREEE (reference sequence). CDR3 region: CASSLVGQGNTEAFF. In nucleotides, the CDR3 is TGTGCCAGCAGCTTGGTGGGACAGGGGAACACTGAAGCTTTCTTT. Together with reference TRBV5-4 and TRBJ1-1, the CDR3 gives the full variable domain: ETGVTQSPTHLIKTRGQQVTLRCSSQSGHNTVSWYQQALGQGPQFIFQYYREEENGRGNFPPRFSGLQFPNYSSELNVNALELDDSALYLCASSLVGQGNTEAFFGQGTRLTVV.

In regard to this clone: One end of the junction fails to match germline, which may point to a read error. Within the sample, other DNA sequences also encode this same CDR3. The chain has TRBV9 and TRBJ2-5, with D maybe TRBD2 (5 bases). The CDR3 is 15 amino acids. In germline, CDR1 is SGDLS, CDR2 YYNGEE. The CDR3 loop is CASSVVPGSGETQYF. DNA for the CDR3: TGCGCCAGCAGCGTAGTACCGGGATCCGGGGAGACCCAGTACTTC.

This chain links TRBV20-1 with TRBJ1-1, with no clear D. Deletions cut 3 bases from V and 6 bases from J, with 8 bases between. The CDR3 length is 11 residues. In germline, CDR1 is DFQATT, CDR2 SNEGSKA (reference sequence). Here the CDR3 DNA reads TGCAGTGCTAGCCTCTACGCTGAAGCTTTCTTT. The encoded protein is CSASLYAEAFF.

The rearrangement uses TRBV27 and TRBJ2-5; 13 nucleotides line up with TRBD2. With 0 bases clipped from V and 6 bases from J, the junction kept 4 bases outside the gene matches. This CDR3 contains 16 residues. Germline lookup yields CDR1 MNHEY and CDR2 SMNVEV (reference sequence). In nucleotides, the CDR3 is TGTGCCAGCAGTTTATCAGTGACTAGCGGGAGGAAGACCCAGTACTTC. This translates into CASSLSVTSGRKTQYF.

This clone was observed once. This rearrangement joins TRBV5-4 to TRBJ2-7; D is unresolved. The CDR3 is 13 amino acids. Germline CDR1 and CDR2: SGHNT and YYREEE (reference sequence). Trimming pared 2 bases from V and 0 bases from J, leaving 6 bases between. DNA of the CDR3: TGTGCCAGCAGCTTAGCCTCCTCCTACGAGCAGTACTTC. Translating gives CASSLASSYEQYF.

The gene calls are TRBV5-1 and TRBJ1-2, with 8 positions matching TRBD1. V lost 3 bases and J lost 4; bases outside the gene matches: 5. The CDR3 totals 14 residues. Germline CDR1 reads SGHRS; CDR2 reads YFSETQ. CDR3 residues: CASSWDRRTYGYTF. The DNA of the CDR3 is TGCGCCAGCAGCTGGGACAGGCGAACCTATGGCTACACCTTC.

The chain combines TRBV7-8 with TRBJ1-2; the match to TRBD1 covers 7 bases. CDR3 length equals 13 residues. V shed 1 base, J shed 6 bases, and the junction held 2 bases outside the gene matches. CDR1 is SGHVS, CDR2 FQNEAQ, per germline. CDR3 bases: TGTGCCAGCAGCTTAGAAGGGGGCCATGGCTACACCTTC. Its translation: CASSLEGGHGYTF.

This clone was picked up one time. The genes are TRBV18 and TRBJ2-1; D might be TRBD2 (6 bases). Germline assignment: CDR1 KGHSH and CDR2 LQKENI. V shed 3 bases and J shed 2 bases, with 14 bases lying between them. The CDR3 runs 16 residues. This CDR3 is CASSPSQGEAYNEQFF. The CDR3 DNA is TGTGCCAGCTCACCCTCCCAAGGGGAGGCCTACAATGAGCAGTTCTTC.

CDR3 loop: CASSLGTSGPGGSYEQYF. In nucleotides, the CDR3 is TGTGCCAGCAGCTTAGGGACTAGCGGGCCTGGGGGCTCCTACGAGCAGTACTTC. V gene TRBV7-6 combines with J gene TRBJ2-7; 11 nucleotides agree with TRBD2. Germline CDR1 reads SGHVS; CDR2 reads FNYEAQ. With V trimmed by 1 base and J by 0 bases, 8 bases remained unmatched. The CDR3 consists of 18 residues. Full variable domain (rest looked up from reference TRBV7-6 and TRBJ2-7): GAGVSQSPRYKVTKRGQDVALRCDPISGHVSLYWYRQALGQGPEFLTYFNYEAQQDKSGLPNDRFSAERPEGSISTLTIQRTEQRDSAMYRCASSLGTSGPGGSYEQYFGPGTRLTVT.

This chain joins TRBV2 and TRBJ2-5; no definite D call. The J call could be wrong; TRBJ2-7 is a better fit for the DNA end. The CDR3 length is 14 residues. Germline V gene lookup returns CDR1 SNHLY and CDR2 FYNNEI. The CDR3 bases are TGTGCCAGCAGTGAGAGGTGGGTGGCCTACGAGCAGTACTTC. It is translated as CASSERWVAYEQYF.

This rearrangement joins TRBV6-5 to TRBJ1-2; a weak D match, TRBD1 (6 bases). V shed 6 bases and J shed 8 bases, with 19 bases lying between them. In germline, CDR1 is MNHEY, CDR2 SVGAGI. This CDR3 is 14 amino acids long. DNA for the CDR3: TGTGCCAGCAGGCCGCCCCCCGGGACAAAGGGCTACACCTTC. It codes for CASRPPPGTKGYTF.

The chain combines TRBV19 with TRBJ2-3; 7 bases fit TRBD2. This CDR3 contains 16 residues. The V and J ends lost 4 bases and 0 bases, in that order; junction bases with no gene match: 7. Germline CDR1 is LNHDA and CDR2 is SQIVND (reference sequence). Here the CDR3 DNA reads TGTGCCAGTAGTAGATTCGGGGGGAGGAGCACAGATACGCAGTATTTT. Translating it yields CASSRFGGRSTDTQYF.